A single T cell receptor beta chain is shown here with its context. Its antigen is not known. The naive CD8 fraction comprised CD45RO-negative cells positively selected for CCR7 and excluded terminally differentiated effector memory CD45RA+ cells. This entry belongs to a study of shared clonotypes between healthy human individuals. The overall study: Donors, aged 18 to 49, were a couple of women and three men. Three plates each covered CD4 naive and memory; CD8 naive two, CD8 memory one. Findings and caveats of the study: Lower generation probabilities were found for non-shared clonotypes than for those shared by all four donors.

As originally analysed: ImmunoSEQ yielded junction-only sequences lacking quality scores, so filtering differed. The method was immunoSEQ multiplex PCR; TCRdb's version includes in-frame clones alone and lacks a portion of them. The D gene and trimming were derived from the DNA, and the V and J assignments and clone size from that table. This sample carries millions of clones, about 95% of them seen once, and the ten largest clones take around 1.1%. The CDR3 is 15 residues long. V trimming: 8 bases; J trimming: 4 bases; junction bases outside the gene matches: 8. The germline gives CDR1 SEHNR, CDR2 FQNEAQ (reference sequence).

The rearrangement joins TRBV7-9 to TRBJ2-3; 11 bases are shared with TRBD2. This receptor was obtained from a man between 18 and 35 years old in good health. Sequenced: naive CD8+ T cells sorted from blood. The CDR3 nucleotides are TGTGCCAGCCTGTGGCTAGCGGGAGGCCCAGATACGCAGTATTTT. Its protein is CASLWLAGGPDTQYF.